Described below is a single T cell receptor beta chain sequence and its context. V lost 4 bases and J lost 0, with 28 bases in between. Germline assignment: CDR1 MGHRA and CDR2 YSYEKL. CDR3 length equals 21 residues. Original processing methods: By means of reference gene primer amplification, nucleated cell counts were estimated. Repertoires were generated with immunoSEQ multiplex PCR, while TCRdb's copy carries only in-frame clones and drops some. V and J calls and clone size are given by that table; D and trimming were obtained from the DNA. Of 190,000 or so clones detected, 70% to 90% appear once; the ten largest clones hold 0.95%. It was during active infection that Seattle patients were enrolled and then longitudinally followed. This record belongs to a study of blood T cell repertoires in COVID-19. Across the whole study: Spain, Italy and the United States supplied samples that represented acute and convalescent COVID-19. T cells, B-cell-depleted T cells, or PBMCs provided the cDNA or gDNA that served as material.

This chain uses TRBV4-1 with TRBJ2-1; D is perhaps TRBD1 (7 bases). This TCR came from a man aged 60 to 69 with COVID-19, enrolled during active disease. The sequenced material came from peripheral blood. The CDR3 nucleotides read TGCGCCAGCAGCCTCCCCCCAGGGGGACAGCTCGGACTACCCTCCTACAATGAGCAGTTCTTC. It translates to CASSLPPGGQLGLPSYNEQFF.